The 15 T cell receptor beta chains listed next were all sequenced from one sample in a study of blood T cell repertoires in COVID-19. Method: immunoSEQ multiplex PCR; TCRdb's copy keeps in-frame clones and lacks some. There are about 140,000 clones in the sample; approximately 84% occur only once, and 3% to 5% lies in the top ten. Specimen: peripheral blood. The receptors stem from an older woman with acute or convalescent COVID-19.

The chain employs TRBV15 and TRBJ2-7; tentatively, D is TRBD2 (5 bases). The germline gives CDR1 LNHNV, CDR2 YYDKDF (reference sequence). Trimming removed 1 base from V and 2 bases from J, with 12 bases in between. The CDR3 loop spans 15 amino acids. The CDR3 sequence: CATSRGADQTYEQYF. DNA for the CDR3: TGTGCCACCAGCAGAGGAGCGGACCAGACCTACGAGCAGTACTTC.

This rearrangement joins TRBV11-2 to TRBJ1-2, with 9 bases matching TRBD1. This CDR3 contains 16 residues. Germline V gene data show CDR1 as SGHAT and CDR2 as FQNNGV. The V segment lost 5 bases and the J segment 4 bases; nucleotides outside the gene matches: 11. Here the CDR3 DNA reads TGTGCCAGCAGCCCCGGGACAGGGTTATCCGTCTATGGCTACACCTTC. This codes for CASSPGTGLSVYGYTF.

The V call is TRBV16, the J call TRBJ1-1; no definite D call. Germline values: CDR1 KGHSY, CDR2 FQNENV. This CDR3 comprises 16 residues. The V end was cut by 6 bases, the J end by 3 bases, with 20 bases between. The CDR3 sequence is CASSPASGVLDTEAFF. DNA of the CDR3: TGTGCCAGCAGTCCCGCTTCCGGGGTCTTGGACACTGAAGCTTTCTTT.

The J gene is TRBJ2-3, the V gene TRBV28; no reliable D call. V was cut by 4 bases and J by 2 bases, with 7 bases left in between. The CDR3 covers 13 residues. CDR1 and CDR2 from the germline V gene are MDHEN and SYDVKM. The CDR3 reads CASSSPSTDTQYF. CDR3 bases: TGTGCCAGCAGTTCCCCCTCCACAGATACGCAGTATTTT.

The chain is built from TRBV28 and TRBJ2-5; 9 bases match TRBD2. J gave up 5 bases and V 5 bases, and 9 bases lay outside the gene matches. The CDR3 is 15 amino acids. Germline lookup yields CDR1 MDHEN and CDR2 SYDVKM. As DNA, the CDR3 is TGTGCCAGCAGTCTTCCCGGGACTAGCCCCGAGACCCAGTACTTC. Translation: CASSLPGTSPETQYF. Supplemented by reference TRBV28 and TRBJ2-5, the full variable domain reads DVKVTQSSRYLVKRTGEKVFLECVQDMDHENMFWYRQDPGLGLRLIYFSYDVKMKEKGDIPEGYSVSREKKERFSLILESASTNQTSMYLCASSLPGTSPETQYFGPGTRLLVL.

The V and J genes are TRBV10-3 and TRBJ1-6; no definite D call. The germline V gene encodes CDR1 ENHRY and CDR2 SYGVKD. V gave up 0 bases and J gave up 8 bases, with 5 bases separating them. The CDR3 runs to 13 residues. DNA for the CDR3: TGTGCCATCAGTGAGTCTAACTATTCACCCCTCCACTTT. Its translation is CAISESNYSPLHF.

V usage is TRBV3-1 (or the pseudogene TRBV3-2) and J usage is TRBJ1-6; perhaps TRBD1 as D (5 bases). The germline gives CDR1 LGHDT, CDR2 YNNKEL (reference sequence). This CDR3 is built from 14 residues. Between the trimmed V and J ends, which lost 5 bases and 10 bases, there was a span of 15 bases. The CDR3 region has the DNA TGTGCCAGCAGCGTTTATGGGGGGTACTCACCCCTCCACTTT. Protein product: CASSVYGGYSPLHF.

The rearrangement uses TRBV5-1 and TRBJ2-5, with TRBD1 as a possible D gene (5 bases). The CDR3 runs to 12 residues. Looked up from germline, CDR1 is SGHRS and CDR2 is YFSETQ. V lost 9 bases and J 0 bases, leaving 9 bases between the germline ends. CDR3 sequence (DNA): TGCGCCACACGACAGCACCAAGAGACCCAGTACTTC. It codes for CATRQHQETQYF. Supplemented by reference TRBV5-1 and TRBJ2-5, the full variable domain reads KAGVTQTPRYLIKTRGQQVTLSCSPISGHRSVSWYQQTPGQGLQFLFEYFSETQRNKGNFPGRFSGRQFSNSRSEMNVSTLELGDSALYLCATRQHQETQYFGPGTRLLVL.

J is TRBJ2-7 and V is TRBV27; 7 bases agree with TRBD1. The CDR3 has 14 residues. After removal of 5 bases from V and 1 base from J, the junction contained 5 bases not matched to a gene. The V gene's germline CDR1 is MNHEY and CDR2 SMNVEV (reference sequence). The CDR3 protein is CASSPQTGSYEQYF. CDR3 coding DNA: TGTGCCAGCAGTCCCCAGACAGGGTCCTACGAGCAGTACTTC.

The chain joins TRBV6-5 to TRBJ2-7, with TRBD2 matching 7 bases. After removal of 5 bases from V and 4 bases from J, the junction contained 5 bases not matched to a gene. The CDR3 totals 13 residues. Germline V gene lookup returns CDR1 MNHEY and CDR2 SVGAGI. The CDR3 DNA reads TGTGCCAGCAGTACCGGGACTATATACGAGCAGTACTTC. Protein: CASSTGTIYEQYF.

The chain employs TRBV7-2 and TRBJ2-2; 8 bases are shared with TRBD2. CDR1 and CDR2 (germline): SGHTA, FQGNSA. The CDR3 is 18 residues long. Trimming at V came to 6 bases and at J to 1 base, leaving 13 bases not matched to a gene. As DNA, the CDR3 is TGTGCCAGCAGTTCCACGCCAGCGGGAGACCTGAACACCGGGGAGCTGTTTTTT. Residues: CASSSTPAGDLNTGELFF.

The CDR3 loop is CASIAGVSDTQYF. CDR3 nucleotide sequence: TGTGCCAGCATAGCGGGAGTATCAGATACGCAGTATTTT. The V and J genes are TRBV28 and TRBJ2-3; 9 bases map to TRBD2. With V trimmed by 7 bases and J by 4 bases, 3 bases remained unmatched. This CDR3 is built from 13 residues. Germline CDR1 is MDHEN and CDR2 is SYDVKM.

The sample holds one count of this clone. The chain recombines TRBV5-1 with TRBJ2-1; the match to TRBD2 covers 11 bases. V shed 5 bases and J 4 bases; nucleotides not matched to a gene: 2. CDR3 length equals 14 residues. Germline V gene data show CDR1 as SGHRS and CDR2 as YFSETQ. CDR3 coding DNA: TGCGCCAGCAGACTAGCGGGAGATTACAATGAGCAGTTCTTC. It specifies CASRLAGDYNEQFF. Full variable domain (remainder filled in from reference TRBV5-1 and TRBJ2-1): KAGVTQTPRYLIKTRGQQVTLSCSPISGHRSVSWYQQTPGQGLQFLFEYFSETQRNKGNFPGRFSGRQFSNSRSEMNVSTLELGDSALYLCASRLAGDYNEQFFGPGTRLTVL.

Concerning this clone: The germline gene is not matched at one end of the junction; a read error may be the cause. Other DNA sequences in this specimen translate into the identical CDR3. The chain carries TRBV3-1 (or the pseudogene TRBV3-2) and TRBJ2-7; tentative D call: TRBD2 (5 bases). Germline assignment: CDR1 LGHDT and CDR2 YNNKEL (reference sequence). CDR3 length: 11 residues. In nucleotides, the CDR3 is TGTGCTAGCAGCAAGACGGGGGAGCAGTACTTC. This gives the protein CASSKTGEQYF.

V usage is TRBV20-1 and J usage is TRBJ2-5; TRBD2 aligns across 8 bases. Trimming at V came to 6 bases and at J to 5 bases, leaving 2 bases not matched to a gene. CDR3 length equals 11 residues. CDR1 and CDR2 (germline): DFQATT, SNEGSKA (reference sequence). This chain's CDR3 is CSAGGVETQYF. DNA of the CDR3: TGCAGTGCCGGGGGGGTGGAGACCCAGTACTTC.